Presented here are 24 T cell receptor beta chains from one specimen sequenced in a study of T-cell reconstitution after alpha-beta-depleted transplantation in children. Unique molecular identifiers tagged the TCRbeta library. From the PCR reads, TCRdb called clonotypes with MiXCR, one entry per CDR3 protein. The data contain some 600,000 distinct CDR3 sequences, around 16% of them singletons. The material was PBMCs from the stem cell graft donor, obtained from the stem cell graft. These receptors were collected from a human donor who donated a stem cell graft to a child with acute myeloid leukemia.

The table lists this clonotype with many counts. The gene calls are TRBV20-1 and TRBJ1-6; weak D call: TRBD1 (5 bases). From germline, CDR1 is DFQATT and CDR2 SNEGSKA (reference sequence). The germline V and J ends were trimmed by 3 bases and 10 bases, with 16 bases remaining between them. CDR3 size: 14 residues. The CDR3 coding sequence is TGCAGTGCTAGTTATCAGGGAGAAAAGTCACCCCTCCACTTT. Its translation: CSASYQGEKSPLHF.

A note on this clonotype: An end of the junction differs from the germline gene, which may be a read error. The J gene is TRBJ1-2, the V gene TRBV5-5; D gene unclear. CDR1 SGHKS and CDR2 YYEKEE come from the germline V gene (reference sequence). This CDR3 is built from 13 residues. The CDR3 sequence is CASTLATNYGYTF. The CDR3 DNA reads TGTGCCAGCACCTTGGCCACGAACTATGGCTACACCTTC.

Worth noting for this clonotype: A much larger clone differs by one base, so this may be a read error. This chain links TRBV29-1 with TRBJ2-6, with D perhaps TRBD1 (5 bases). The CDR3 sequence is 12 residues long. Germline CDR1 reads SQVTM; CDR2 reads ANQGSEA. CDR3 coding DNA: TGCAGCGTTTCCACTGGGGCCGACGTCCTGACTTTC. It is translated as CSVSTGADVLTF.

At least ten counts were recorded for this clonotype. The chain links TRBV29-1 to TRBJ2-7; maybe TRBD2 (5 bases). Per the germline V gene, CDR1 is SQVTM and CDR2 is ANQGSEA. This CDR3 region has 15 residues. Deletions cut 0 bases from V and 7 bases from J, with 19 bases between. The chain's CDR3 is CSVEDMWPEGREQYF. In nucleotides, the CDR3 is TGCAGCGTTGAAGATATGTGGCCCGAGGGTAGGGAGCAGTACTTC.

The chain has TRBV11-2 and TRBJ2-2; no firm D call. The germline V gene has CDR1 SGHAT and CDR2 FQNNGV. Deletions cut 0 bases from V and 10 bases from J, with 15 bases between. CDR3 length: 15 amino acids. For the CDR3, the DNA is TGTGCCAGCAGCTTAGATAATGAGTTGAGGACGGAGCTGTTTTTT. Protein product: CASSLDNELRTELFF.

This clonotype was recorded many times. In DNA, the CDR3 is TGCAGTGCTAGAGATGTACAGGGGAGGTCACCCCTCCACTTT. Its protein product is CSARDVQGRSPLHF. V and J are TRBV20-1 and TRBJ1-6, with TRBD1 matching over 7 bases. CDR3 length: 14 amino acids. CDR1 is DFQATT and CDR2 is SNEGSKA in the germline V gene (reference sequence). J lost 10 bases, V lost 0 bases, and 6 bases had no gene match.

This clonotype was detected a few times. The V gene is TRBV5-5, the J gene TRBJ1-1; the D is unclear. Trimming took 1 base from V and 10 from J, leaving 14 bases between them. The CDR3 has 13 residues. CDR1 and CDR2 from the germline V gene are SGHKS and YYEKEE (reference sequence). CDR3 protein: CASSLPGSEVAFF. In DNA, the CDR3 is TGTGCCAGCAGCTTGCCGGGGAGCGAAGTAGCTTTCTTT. The whole variable domain, filled in from reference TRBV5-5 and TRBJ1-1, reads DAGVTQSPTHLIKTRGQQVTLRCSPISGHKSVSWYQQVLGQGPQFIFQYYEKEERGRGNFPDRFSARQFPNYSSELNVNALLLGDSALYLCASSLPGSEVAFFGQGTRLTVV.

The chain carries TRBV5-1 and TRBJ2-1, with D perhaps TRBD2 (6 bases). Looked up from germline, CDR1 is SGHRS and CDR2 is YFSETQ. This CDR3 has 14 amino acids. Trimming removed 0 bases at V and 12 bases at J, with 16 bases between. DNA of the CDR3: TGCGCCAGCAGCTTGGAACAGGCGCCCGGGGGGCAGTTCTTC. The encoded protein is CASSLEQAPGGQFF.

This clonotype was detected many times. The CDR3, as DNA: TGCAGTGCTAGAGATAGGCGGAAGGGGGAGCGGGGTACGCAGTATTTT. It encodes CSARDRRKGERGTQYF. This chain uses TRBV20-1 with TRBJ2-3, with D possibly matching TRBD2 (7 bases). The V and J ends lost 0 bases and 8 bases respectively, with 21 bases between them. CDR1 and CDR2 (germline): DFQATT, SNEGSKA (reference sequence). The CDR3 has 16 amino acids.

The rearrangement uses TRBV7-3 and TRBJ2-3; 8 nucleotides match TRBD2. Germline V CDR1 and CDR2: SGHTA, FQGTGA. CDR3 length equals 15 residues. The V segment lost 2 bases and the J segment 6 bases; nucleotides outside the gene matches: 7. The DNA for the CDR3 is TGTGCCAGCAGCTTAGGACGACTAGCGCGCGATACGCAGTATTTT. It specifies CASSLGRLARDTQYF.

This clonotype was picked up many times. J is TRBJ2-5 and V is TRBV20-1, with 9 positions matching TRBD1. Trimming took 2 bases from V and 1 from J; bases not matched to a gene: 5. The germline V gene has CDR1 DFQATT and CDR2 SNEGSKA (reference sequence). There are 15 residues in the CDR3. The CDR3 sequence: CSARPWDRAQETQYF. As DNA, the CDR3 is TGCAGTGCTAGACCGTGGGACAGGGCCCAAGAGACCCAGTACTTC.

In nucleotides, the CDR3 is TGTGCCAGCAGCCGTCCTTCTGAAGCTTTCTTT. It specifies CASSRPSEAFF. The chain employs TRBV7-8 and TRBJ1-1; D is unclear. CDR1 SGHVS and CDR2 FQNEAQ come from the germline V gene. The length of the CDR3 is 11 residues. Trimming left V 5 bases short and J 6 bases short, with 7 bases between.

At least ten counts were recorded for this clonotype. The V gene is TRBV9, the J gene TRBJ2-5; 7 nucleotides match TRBD2. After removal of 3 bases from V and 0 bases from J, the junction contained 8 bases not matched to a gene. The CDR3 covers 16 residues. The V gene's germline CDR1 is SGDLS and CDR2 YYNGEE. CDR3 sequence: CASSGFTSENQETQYF. The CDR3, as DNA: TGTGCCAGCAGCGGGTTTACTAGCGAGAACCAAGAGACCCAGTACTTC.

The chain uses TRBV7-2 and TRBJ1-4, with D perhaps matching TRBD1 (5 bases). The CDR3 consists of 15 residues. Trimming left V 5 bases short and J 4 bases short, with 14 bases between. The V gene's germline CDR1 is SGHTA and CDR2 FQGNSA. The CDR3 sequence is CASSLKGTLNEKLFF. The CDR3 DNA sequence: TGTGCCAGCAGCCTCAAGGGGACCCTTAATGAAAAACTGTTTTTT. Together with reference TRBV7-2 and TRBJ1-4, the CDR3 gives the full variable domain: GAGVSQSPSNKVTEKGKDVELRCDPISGHTALYWYRQSLGQGLEFLIYFQGNSAPDKSGLPSDRFSAERTGGSVSTLTIQRTQQEDSAVYLCASSLKGTLNEKLFFGSGTQLSVL.

The rearrangement links TRBV5-1 to TRBJ2-3; 9 bases line up with TRBD2. V shed 0 bases, J shed 6 bases, and the junction held 5 bases outside the gene matches. The CDR3 loop spans 15 amino acids. Germline V gene sequence: CDR1 SGHRS, CDR2 YFSETQ. The CDR3 DNA is TGCGCCAGCAGCTTGGAGGGACTAGCTTTGGATACGCAGTATTTT. Residues: CASSLEGLALDTQYF.

V gene TRBV20-1 combines with J gene TRBJ2-6; TRBD1 matches at 9 bases. The V gene's germline CDR1 is DFQATT and CDR2 SNEGSKA (reference sequence). This CDR3 contains 16 residues. Unmatched junction bases numbered 7, after V lost 5 bases and J lost 2 bases. CDR3 loop: CSAFNRGQAGANVLTF. CDR3 sequence (DNA): TGCAGTGCTTTCAACAGGGGGCAGGCTGGGGCCAACGTCCTGACTTTC.

This chain uses TRBV29-1 with TRBJ1-1; possible D gene TRBD1, 6 bases. V lost 5 bases to trimming and J lost 6 bases, with 10 bases between them. In germline, CDR1 is SQVTM, CDR2 ANQGSEA. The length of the CDR3 is 11 residues. The CDR3 DNA sequence: TGCAGCGTTATGGGGGCGGCTGAAGCTTTCTTT. This codes for CSVMGAAEAFF.

The V call is TRBV27, the J call TRBJ1-1; tentative D call: TRBD1 (6 bases). The V gene's germline CDR1 is MNHEY and CDR2 SMNVEV (reference sequence). The V gene lost 7 bases and the J gene lost 1 base, with 13 bases spanning the gap. The CDR3 is 14 residues long. CDR3 bases: TGTGCCAGCAAACCAGGGGATCGGAACACTGAAGCTTTCTTT. Its protein is CASKPGDRNTEAFF.

This clonotype was counted only a few times. The chain is built from TRBV7-2 and TRBJ2-7; 14 bases fit TRBD2. The CDR3 is 19 residues long. Germline values: CDR1 SGHTA, CDR2 FQGNSA. J was trimmed by 0 bases and V by 5 bases; bases with no gene match: 12. CDR3 sequence (DNA): TGTGCCAGCAGCCTAGGACTAGCGGGGGGTCTTATCAGCTCCTACGAGCAGTACTTC. It translates to CASSLGLAGGLISSYEQYF. Looking up the rest from reference TRBV7-2 and TRBJ2-7 gives the full variable domain: GAGVSQSPSNKVTEKGKDVELRCDPISGHTALYWYRQSLGQGLEFLIYFQGNSAPDKSGLPSDRFSAERTGGSVSTLTIQRTQQEDSAVYLCASSLGLAGGLISSYEQYFGPGTRLTVT.

The rearrangement links TRBV5-1 to TRBJ1-1; TRBD1 matches at 7 bases. The CDR3 runs 13 residues. Germline V gene lookup returns CDR1 SGHRS and CDR2 YFSETQ. V was pared by 2 bases and J by 6 bases, with 4 bases of the junction left unmatched. The CDR3: CASSFGQAPEAFF. CDR3 sequence (DNA): TGCGCCAGCAGCTTCGGACAGGCACCTGAAGCTTTCTTT.

This clonotype came up many times. CDR3 amino acids: CASSLAGDRGNSPLHF. CDR3 sequence (DNA): TGTGCCAGCAGCTTAGCGGGGGACAGGGGGAATTCACCCCTCCACTTT. This chain joins TRBV7-2 and TRBJ1-6, with TRBD1 matching 11 bases. This CDR3 is built from 16 residues. Germline V gene data show CDR1 as SGHTA and CDR2 as FQGNSA. J gave up 7 bases and V 0 bases, and 2 bases lay outside the gene matches.

This clonotype was detected only a few times. The J gene is TRBJ2-3, the V gene TRBV12-3 or TRBV12-4; a possible D gene is TRBD1 (6 bases). V was pared by 1 base and J by 3 bases, with 11 bases between. This CDR3 is built from 15 residues. The CDR3 is CASSLGQGLTDTQYF. CDR3 sequence (DNA): TGTGCCAGCAGTTTAGGGCAGGGGTTAACAGATACGCAGTATTTT.

This clonotype appeared many times. The J gene is TRBJ2-7, the V gene TRBV4-2, with 8 bases lining up with TRBD1. The J segment lost 3 bases and the V segment lost 4 bases, leaving 8 bases of the junction unmatched. The CDR3 consists of 15 residues. Germline CDR1 and CDR2: LGHNA and YNFKEQ. The CDR3 reads CASSRPGQAVYEQYF. The DNA of the CDR3 is TGTGCCAGCAGCCGACCGGGACAGGCTGTCTACGAGCAGTACTTC.

In its sample, this clonotype was seen many times. The genes are TRBV20-1 and TRBJ1-1; D call uncertain. This CDR3 is built from 11 residues. V shed 3 bases and J shed 5 bases, with 7 bases lying between them. Germline V lookup: CDR1 DFQATT, CDR2 SNEGSKA (reference sequence). The CDR3 here is CSASGETEAFF. The CDR3 DNA sequence: TGCAGTGCTAGTGGGGAGACTGAAGCTTTCTTT.